These 10 T cell receptor beta chains came from one sample sequenced in a study of cytomegalovirus exposure and HLA in healthy donors. This PCR relied on a set of 60 Vbeta primers and 13 Jbeta primers. Generated by immunoSEQ multiplex PCR, the TCRdb table keeps only in-frame clones and is missing some. This table has about 130,000 clones, 80% appearing once. Sequencing was carried out using PBMCs. The receptors shown here come from a man aged 25-40 years in good health and CMV-seronegative.

This chain connects TRBV18 to TRBJ2-7, with TRBD2 matching over 12 bases. With 2 bases clipped from V and 7 bases from J, the junction kept 6 bases outside the gene matches. This CDR3 is 15 amino acids long. Per the germline V gene, CDR1 is KGHSH and CDR2 is LQKENI. In nucleotides, the CDR3 is TGTGCCAGCTCACCAAGGACTAGCGGGGTCTGGGAGCAGTACTTC. Amino acid sequence: CASSPRTSGVWEQYF.

Here the CDR3 DNA reads TGTGCCAGCAGTGAAATATCCTACGAGCAGTACTTC. It specifies CASSEISYEQYF. V is TRBV6-1 and J is TRBJ2-7; D not certain. With 2 bases removed from V and 1 base from J, the gap between germline ends came to 3 bases. The CDR3 runs 12 residues. Germline V CDR1 and CDR2: MNHNS, SASEGT.

J is TRBJ2-7 and V is TRBV11-2; 12 bases map to TRBD1. After removal of 6 bases from V and 5 bases from J, the junction contained 11 bases not matched to a gene. This CDR3 is built from 16 residues. CDR1 and CDR2 (germline): SGHAT, FQNNGV. For the CDR3, the DNA is TGTGCCAGCAGGTTACCCCTGGGACAGGGGGCGAACGAGCAGTACTTC. Its protein product is CASRLPLGQGANEQYF.

V is TRBV14 and J is TRBJ1-1; a possible D gene is TRBD1 (5 bases). Germline V lookup: CDR1 SGHDN, CDR2 FVKESK. This CDR3 has 14 amino acids. Trimming removed 3 bases at V and 10 bases at J, with 18 bases between. CDR3: CASSQLRGLNPAFF. DNA of the CDR3: TGTGCCAGCAGCCAGCTGCGGGGACTGAATCCAGCTTTCTTT.

The chain recombines TRBV15 with TRBJ1-5; 7 nucleotides match TRBD1. With 5 bases clipped from V and 0 bases from J, the junction kept 4 bases outside the gene matches. The germline gives CDR1 LNHNV, CDR2 YYDKDF (reference sequence). The CDR3 covers 15 residues. CDR3 residues: CATSGRGYSNQPQHF. The CDR3 region has the DNA TGTGCCACCAGCGGCAGGGGGTATAGCAATCAGCCCCAGCATTTT.

This clone was seen only a few times. The chain uses TRBV27 and TRBJ1-1; possible D gene TRBD1, 6 bases. With 7 bases removed from V and 4 bases from J, the gap between germline ends came to 16 bases. Germline lookup yields CDR1 MNHEY and CDR2 SMNVEV (reference sequence). This CDR3 contains 14 residues. CDR3 residues: CASTDRLGSTEAFF. DNA for the CDR3: TGTGCCAGCACAGACAGGTTAGGTAGCACTGAAGCTTTCTTT.

This chain joins TRBV11-3 and TRBJ2-3; tentatively, D is TRBD1 (5 bases). Germline-derived CDR1 and CDR2 are SGHNT and YENEEA. This CDR3 is built from 16 residues. The germline V and J ends were trimmed by 1 base and 2 bases, with 13 bases remaining between them. The CDR3, as DNA: TGTGCCAGCAGCTTAGCCGTTGACAGATACACAGATACGCAGTATTTT. It specifies CASSLAVDRYTDTQYF. The full variable domain, its missing parts supplied by reference TRBV11-3 and TRBJ2-3, is EAGVVQSPRYKIIEKKQPVAFWCNPISGHNTLYWYLQNLGQGPELLIRYENEEAVDDSQLPKDRFSAERLKGVDSTLKIQPAELGDSAVYLCASSLAVDRYTDTQYFGPGTRLTVL.

The chain employs TRBV7-9 and TRBJ2-7; 10 positions agree with TRBD1. After removal of 3 bases from V and 2 bases from J, the junction contained 4 bases not matched to a gene. The germline V gene has CDR1 SEHNR and CDR2 FQNEAQ (reference sequence). The CDR3 covers 15 residues. The CDR3 reads CASSLGQGITYEQYF. DNA for the CDR3: TGTGCCAGCAGCTTGGGACAGGGGATAACCTACGAGCAGTACTTC.

The V gene is TRBV7-9, the J gene TRBJ2-1, with a possible D match to TRBD1 (6 bases). Trimming cost V 7 bases and J 5 bases, with 15 bases left between them. Germline CDR1 is SEHNR and CDR2 is FQNEAQ (reference sequence). The CDR3 length is 14 residues. The CDR3 DNA reads TGTGCCAGCAAATCGGCACAGGGACACAATGAGCAGTTCTTC. This translates into CASKSAQGHNEQFF. Combining the CDR3 with reference TRBV7-9 and TRBJ2-1 gives the whole variable domain DTGVSQNPRHKITKRGQNVTFRCDPISEHNRLYWYRQTLGQGPEFLTYFQNEAQLEKSRLLSDRFSAERPKGSFSTLEIQRTEQGDSAMYLCASKSAQGHNEQFFGPGTRLTVL.

The chain carries TRBV5-1 and TRBJ2-3, with 7 positions matching TRBD1. Germline CDR1 SGHRS, CDR2 YFSETQ. The CDR3 runs to 17 residues. V lost 3 bases, J lost 3 bases, and 13 bases stayed unmatched. CDR3 sequence: CASSSVFGTEDTDTQYF. CDR3 sequence (DNA): TGCGCCAGCAGCTCTGTTTTCGGGACAGAAGATACAGATACGCAGTATTTT.